The rows below give T cell receptor beta chains drawn from one sample of a study of blood T cell repertoires in COVID-19. TCRdb's copy holds only in-frame clones and misses some; the assay was immunoSEQ multiplex PCR. The sample contains 250,000 to 350,000 clones, about nine tenths of which appear only once. The sequenced sample was peripheral blood. The receptors come from a middle-aged woman who had recovered from COVID-19. CDR3s leave out the opening cysteine and the closing phenylalanine or tryptophan.

J gene	V gene	CDR3 protein
TRBJ2-1	TRBV20-1	SASGDEQF
TRBJ2-4	TRBV19	ASSVAPGTGWDIQY
TRBJ1-2	TRBV3-1/TRBV3-2	ASSQVGDYGYT
TRBJ2-7	TRBV10-3	AIRTSDSYEQY
TRBJ2-1	TRBV3-1/TRBV3-2	ASSPQGEYNEQF
TRBJ2-7	TRBV3-1/TRBV3-2	ASSPPGQGFN
TRBJ2-6	TRBV12-3/TRBV12-4	ASSLSGANVLT
TRBJ2-1	TRBV7-9	ASSLVAEEQF
TRBJ2-2	TRBV27	ASSLSMGTGGTGELF
TRBJ2-7	TRBV13	ASSPPGGAGDEQY
TRBJ1-6	TRBV7-8	ASRFTGHSNSPLH
TRBJ2-3	TRBV5-8	ASSLGGQGPADTQY
TRBJ2-1	TRBV24-1	ATTAGDSGRAEGNEQF
TRBJ1-2	TRBV27	ASSRGGIYGYT
TRBJ2-7	TRBV7-6	ASSLDDRGREQY
TRBJ1-6	TRBV19	ASSIRKDSIYNSPLH
TRBJ2-1	TRBV7-3	ASSPHRVGEQF
TRBJ1-4	TRBV15	ATSGRGTGVKWGEKLF
TRBJ2-2	TRBV7-9	ASIPWGQPLGELF
TRBJ2-2	TRBV7-6	ASSFKRQVNTGELF
TRBJ2-1	TRBV5-1	ASSPGTPSNEQF
TRBJ1-5	TRBV2	ASSELQGALMPQH
TRBJ1-5	TRBV12-3/TRBV12-4	ASSFTANQPQH
TRBJ1-4	TRBV28	ASSLWAQGVEEKLF
TRBJ2-1	TRBV6-4	ASSDQEGAGQF
TRBJ2-1	TRBV25-1	ASSEFLREGNEQF
TRBJ2-1	TRBV7-9	ASSLMVSGDNEQF
TRBJ2-6	TRBV19	ASSLRDSGANVLT
TRBJ2-1	TRBV9	ASSPTGLATDEQF
TRBJ2-1	TRBV2	APTGPSGSSSYNEQF
TRBJ2-1	TRBV19	ASSMASGHNEQF
TRBJ1-5	TRBV12-3/TRBV12-4	ASSGGNNQPQH
TRBJ2-3	TRBV13	ASNTRGRVDTQY
TRBJ2-1	TRBV28	ASSSTGPARYNEQF
TRBJ2-3	TRBV30	AWSDIRGDTQY